What follows are 28 T cell receptor beta chains derived from one specimen sequenced in a study of OX40 agonist ivuxolimab in advanced cancers. The library was obtained by the immunoSEQ multiplex PCR assay. TCRdb's version of the immuneACCESS table is confined to in-frame rearrangements and falls short of the full clone set. An unresolved V gene accounts for under half of the shortfall where checked; the remainder is of unknown origin. This sample lists fewer than 80,000 clones; 85% to 90% were detected once. Approximately 6.1% of the sample is in the top ten clones. The source was CD4+ or CD8+ T cells sorted from blood, collected in a trial of the OX40 agonist ivuxolimab. These receptors all stem from an adult with an advanced solid tumor such as melanoma, head and neck, liver or kidney cancer.

The chain has TRBV7-9 and TRBJ1-1, with TRBD1 matching 8 bases. With 4 bases clipped from V and 0 bases from J, the junction kept 13 bases outside the gene matches. CDR3 length: 18 amino acids. Germline lookup yields CDR1 SEHNR and CDR2 FQNEAQ (reference sequence). The CDR3 is CASSSPPRTGSLNTEAFF. CDR3 nucleotide sequence: TGTGCCAGCAGCTCCCCCCCAAGGACAGGGTCTCTGAACACTGAAGCTTTCTTT.

This clone was seen a handful of times. The rearrangement uses TRBV6-5 and TRBJ2-1; 8 positions match TRBD1. Germline CDR1 MNHEY, CDR2 SVGAGI. This CDR3 region has 15 residues. Trimming took 6 bases from V and 2 from J; bases not matched to a gene: 6. The CDR3 coding sequence is TGTGCCAGCAGCCTCGACAGGGGCGCCTACAATGAGCAGTTCTTC. Its protein is CASSLDRGAYNEQFF.

This clone was seen a few times. CDR3 protein: CASSYSDRVYGYTF. CDR3 DNA: TGTGCCAGCAGTTACTCGGACAGGGTCTATGGCTACACCTTC. This chain links TRBV6-5 with TRBJ1-2; TRBD1 matches at 8 bases. J was trimmed by 4 bases and V by 0 bases; bases with no gene match: 1. Germline values: CDR1 MNHEY, CDR2 SVGAGI. The CDR3 extends over 14 amino acids.

V and J are TRBV6-1 and TRBJ1-1; D is unclear. The germline V gene has CDR1 MNHNS and CDR2 SASEGT. Between the trimmed V and J ends, which lost 3 bases and 5 bases, there was a span of 13 bases. There are 14 residues in the CDR3. CDR3 nucleotides: TGTGCCAGCAGTGAGGTTCGGGTTGGGACTGAAGCTTTCTTT. Its translation: CASSEVRVGTEAFF.

V and J are TRBV6-5 and TRBJ2-7, with D unclear. Germline CDR1 is MNHEY and CDR2 is SVGAGI. V lost 1 base and J 7 bases, leaving 5 bases between the germline ends. The CDR3 is made up of 11 amino acids. The DNA of the CDR3 is TGTGCCAGCAGTTACTATGGGGAGCAGTACTTC. Amino acids: CASSYYGEQYF.

The rearrangement links TRBV7-8 to TRBJ1-5; D is unresolved. Per germline, CDR1 SGHVS and CDR2 FQNEAQ. The CDR3 loop spans 18 amino acids. Trimming took 2 bases from V and 8 from J, leaving 25 bases between them. CDR3 sequence reads: CASSLMAYATRRIEPQHF. The CDR3, as DNA: TGTGCCAGCAGCTTAATGGCCTACGCGACAAGGCGAATCGAGCCCCAGCATTTT.

This chain joins TRBV5-1 and TRBJ2-2; 8 nucleotides agree with TRBD2. Trimming at V came to 0 bases and at J to 0 bases, leaving 4 bases not matched to a gene. CDR1 SGHRS and CDR2 YFSETQ come from the germline V gene. This CDR3 spans 17 amino acids. CDR3 loop: CASSLEVSGTNTGELFF. The CDR3 DNA is TGCGCCAGCAGCTTGGAAGTTAGCGGGACGAACACCGGGGAGCTGTTTTTT.

The rearrangement joins TRBV6-5 to TRBJ1-2, with TRBD1 matching 8 bases. This CDR3 region has 14 residues. The germline gives CDR1 MNHEY, CDR2 SVGAGI. The junction had 4 bases not matched to a gene; V was cut back by 4 bases and J by 3 bases. The CDR3 DNA follows: TGTGCCAGCAGTTCAAACAGGGGGTACTATGGCTACACCTTC. This sequence encodes CASSSNRGYYGYTF.

The chain links TRBV2 to TRBJ2-7; 9 bases line up with TRBD1. With 4 bases clipped from V and 6 bases from J, the junction kept 7 bases outside the gene matches. The length of the CDR3 is 14 residues. Germline CDR1 SNHLY, CDR2 FYNNEI. CDR3: CASSVGTGISEQYF. In DNA, the CDR3 is TGTGCCAGCAGTGTAGGGACAGGGATAAGCGAGCAGTACTTC.

CDR3 bases: TGTGCCAGCAGCCAAGATAAAGGGGGACAGGGGAAGACAGGCTACACCTTC. Its translation is CASSQDKGGQGKTGYTF. The V gene is TRBV4-2, the J gene TRBJ1-2; TRBD1 matches 10 bases. This CDR3 has 17 residues. Trimming took 0 bases from V and 8 from J; bases not matched to a gene: 12. In germline, CDR1 is LGHNA, CDR2 YNFKEQ.

Here the CDR3 reads CASSPEVQGGYNSPLHF. Written as DNA, the CDR3 is TGTGCCAGCAGCCCAGAGGTCCAGGGGGGTTATAATTCACCCCTCCACTTT. The chain carries TRBV9 and TRBJ1-6; 7 bases match TRBD1. This CDR3 has 17 amino acids. Germline-derived CDR1 and CDR2 are SGDLS and YYNGEE. The trim removed 4 bases at V and 4 bases at J, leaving 11 bases unmatched.

This chain joins TRBV4-3 and TRBJ2-1; the match to TRBD2 covers 15 bases. This CDR3 contains 19 residues. The V gene end was trimmed by 4 bases and the J gene end by 0 bases; junction bases not matched to a gene: 7. Germline V gives CDR1 LGHNA, CDR2 YSLEER. CDR3 sequence (DNA): TGCGCCAGCAGCCGGGGGACTAGCGGGAGGAGTGGCTCCTACAATGAGCAGTTCTTC. It codes for CASSRGTSGRSGSYNEQFF.

The V gene is TRBV6-6, the J gene TRBJ1-6; 7 positions match TRBD1. With 7 bases clipped from V and 10 bases from J, the junction kept 10 bases outside the gene matches. CDR1 MNHNY and CDR2 SVGAGI come from the germline V gene (reference sequence). CDR3 length equals 14 residues. The CDR3 DNA reads as TGTGCCAGCACCCCGACAGGGATGGACTCACCCCTCCACTTT. This sequence encodes CASTPTGMDSPLHF.

This chain uses TRBV5-1 with TRBJ2-7, with a possible D match to TRBD2 (5 bases). From germline, CDR1 is SGHRS and CDR2 YFSETQ. The CDR3 is 13 residues long. V shed 4 bases and J shed 3 bases, with 11 bases lying between them. The DNA for the CDR3 is TGCGCCAGCAGCGAGGGCTCCTTCTACGAGCAGTACTTC. Its translation is CASSEGSFYEQYF.

The genes are TRBV9 and TRBJ2-7, with TRBD1 matching 8 bases. The CDR3 runs to 15 residues. CDR1 and CDR2 (germline): SGDLS, YYNGEE. V lost 0 bases to trimming and J lost 3 bases; unmatched junction nucleotides: 5. The chain's CDR3 is CASSVGQGPNYEQYF. CDR3 bases: TGTGCCAGCAGCGTAGGACAGGGGCCCAACTACGAGCAGTACTTC.

V is TRBV18 and J is TRBJ1-5; no clear D. Between the trimmed V and J ends, which lost 3 bases and 7 bases, there was a span of 13 bases. Germline CDR1 and CDR2: KGHSH and LQKENI. CDR3 length equals 14 residues. The CDR3 nucleotides are TGTGCCAGCTCACCGGCTTGGAGTGACCAGCCCCAGCATTTT. Its translation: CASSPAWSDQPQHF.

This clone was seen more than once but under ten times. V usage is TRBV5-5 and J usage is TRBJ1-6; 10 positions agree with TRBD1. The germline gives CDR1 SGHKS, CDR2 YYEKEE (reference sequence). J gave up 10 bases and V 6 bases, and 7 bases lay outside the gene matches. There are 14 residues in the CDR3. CDR3 sequence: CASTRTGGGSPLHF. The CDR3 nucleotides read TGTGCCAGCACCCGGACAGGGGGGGGATCACCCCTCCACTTT.

This chain connects TRBV4-1 to TRBJ1-1, with 8 bases fitting TRBD1. Trimming cost V 1 base and J 3 bases; bases outside gene matches: 7. Germline V lookup: CDR1 MGHRA, CDR2 YSYEKL. This CDR3 contains 16 residues. The CDR3 DNA reads TGCGCCAGCAGCCAAGCTAGCAGGGGGCGCCACACTGAAGCTTTCTTT. Its translation: CASSQASRGRHTEAFF.

This clone was picked up one time. The genes are TRBV27 and TRBJ2-4; 10 bases are a match to TRBD1. Germline V CDR1 and CDR2: MNHEY, SMNVEV (reference sequence). The CDR3 is 15 amino acids. Unmatched junction bases numbered 0, after V lost 0 bases and J lost 4 bases. The CDR3 is CASSLSGQGKNIQYF. The CDR3 nucleotides read TGTGCCAGCAGTTTATCGGGACAGGGGAAAAACATTCAGTACTTC.

The chain has TRBV18 and TRBJ2-5, with no clear D. V gave up 3 bases and J gave up 5 bases, with 7 bases separating them. Germline CDR1 KGHSH, CDR2 LQKENI. CDR3 length: 12 amino acids. The CDR3 DNA sequence: TGTGCCAGCTCACCGGGGTGGGAGACCCAGTACTTC. It encodes CASSPGWETQYF.

The V gene is TRBV18, the J gene TRBJ1-5; unclear D gene. The CDR3 spans 14 residues. Trimming stripped 3 bases from V and 3 bases from J, with 9 bases between. The germline CDR1 and CDR2 sequences are KGHSH and LQKENI. CDR3: CASSPRTDNQPQHF. CDR3 coding DNA: TGTGCCAGCTCACCGCGGACGGACAATCAGCCCCAGCATTTT.

The chain couples TRBV5-4 to TRBJ2-3; 9 bases map to TRBD1. Germline V lookup: CDR1 SGHNT, CDR2 YYREEE (reference sequence). With V trimmed by 3 bases and J by 5 bases, 7 bases remained unmatched. This CDR3 has 15 residues. The CDR3: CASSSGQGVKDTQYF. The CDR3 coding sequence is TGTGCCAGCAGCTCGGGACAGGGAGTTAAAGATACGCAGTATTTT. Drawing the rest from reference TRBV5-4 and TRBJ2-3, the complete variable domain is ETGVTQSPTHLIKTRGQQVTLRCSSQSGHNTVSWYQQALGQGPQFIFQYYREEENGRGNFPPRFSGLQFPNYSSELNVNALELDDSALYLCASSSGQGVKDTQYFGPGTRLTVL.

The gene calls are TRBV2 and TRBJ1-3; 8 bases fit TRBD1. The CDR3 totals 13 residues. V gave up 7 bases and J gave up 7 bases; unmatched junction bases: 6. Looked up from germline, CDR1 is SNHLY and CDR2 is FYNNEI. CDR3 region: CASTGQGRNTIYF. Here the CDR3 DNA reads TGTGCCAGCACAGGACAGGGACGTAACACCATATATTTT. Combining the CDR3 with reference TRBV2 and TRBJ1-3 gives the whole variable domain EPEVTQTPSHQVTQMGQEVILRCVPISNHLYFYWYRQILGQKVEFLVSFYNNEISEKSEIFDDQFSVERPDGSNFTLKIRSTKLEDSAMYFCASTGQGRNTIYFGEGSWLTVV.

V gene TRBV7-2 combines with J gene TRBJ2-3; tentative D call: TRBD1 (6 bases). V was pared by 4 bases and J by 0 bases, with 20 bases between. CDR3 size: 18 residues. Germline lookup yields CDR1 SGHTA and CDR2 FQGNSA. CDR3 sequence (DNA): TGTGCCAGCAGCTCGCCGGGACAACAAATGCTTAGCACAGATACGCAGTATTTT. Translating it yields CASSSPGQQMLSTDTQYF. Full variable domain (outside the CDR3, taken from reference TRBV7-2 and TRBJ2-3): GAGVSQSPSNKVTEKGKDVELRCDPISGHTALYWYRQSLGQGLEFLIYFQGNSAPDKSGLPSDRFSAERTGGSVSTLTIQRTQQEDSAVYLCASSSPGQQMLSTDTQYFGPGTRLTVL.

This sequence joins TRBV11-2 and TRBJ1-1; D unclear. Deletions cut 5 bases from V and 0 bases from J, with 16 bases between. The CDR3 sequence is 16 residues long. Germline CDR1 SGHAT, CDR2 FQNNGV. Here the CDR3 reads CASSIGNWVMNTEAFF. Here the CDR3 DNA reads TGTGCCAGCAGCATAGGAAACTGGGTCATGAACACTGAAGCTTTCTTT. Supplemented by reference TRBV11-2 and TRBJ1-1, the full variable domain reads EAGVAQSPRYKIIEKRQSVAFWCNPISGHATLYWYQQILGQGPKLLIQFQNNGVVDDSQLPKDRFSAERLKGVDSTLKIQPAKLEDSAVYLCASSIGNWVMNTEAFFGQGTRLTVV.

This rearrangement joins TRBV5-8 to TRBJ2-7, with 7 bases aligning to TRBD1. V shed 7 bases, J shed 2 bases, and the junction held 9 bases outside the gene matches. The length of the CDR3 is 14 residues. The V gene's germline CDR1 is SGHTS and CDR2 YDEGEE. CDR3 sequence reads: CASLPWDSTYEQYF. The CDR3 DNA reads TGTGCCAGCCTCCCCTGGGACAGTACCTACGAGCAGTACTTC.

CDR3 in DNA: TGCAGCGTATCGCGGACTAGTGGGTACGAGCAGTACTTC. This translates into CSVSRTSGYEQYF. The chain carries TRBV29-1 and TRBJ2-7; 7 bases map to TRBD2. CDR3 length: 13 residues. Germline CDR1 reads SQVTM; CDR2 reads ANQGSEA. Trimming removed 6 bases from V and 4 bases from J; junction bases left unmatched: 9.

This clone was counted once. The CDR3: CASSEYKGGVDYGYTF. The CDR3 DNA reads as TGTGCCAGCAGTGAATATAAAGGGGGCGTTGACTATGGCTACACCTTC. The chain uses TRBV25-1 and TRBJ1-2; TRBD1 aligns across 7 bases. The CDR3 contains 16 residues. Germline loops: CDR1 MGHDK, CDR2 SYGVNS. The V segment lost 0 bases and the J segment 3 bases; nucleotides outside the gene matches: 7.